Below are 15 T cell receptor beta chains sequenced from a single sample in a study of blood T cells in healthy people across ages. Primed by a sample-barcoded 5' primer and a J-beta primer mix, a second PCR proceeded for about 7 to 12 cycles. MiXCR, applied by TCRdb to the 5' RACE reads, yields one record per CDR3 protein. The profile shows hundreds of thousands of distinct CDR3 sequences, approximately 48% of them singletons. Sequencing was carried out using blood. These receptors all stem from a man in his 60s in good health.

CDR3: CASNSDGGSRYGYTF. CDR3 in DNA: TGCGCCAGCAACTCCGACGGGGGTTCTAGGTATGGCTACACCTTC. This chain joins TRBV5-1 and TRBJ1-2, with D perhaps matching TRBD1 (5 bases). Trimming took off 6 bases at V and 5 bases at J, with 20 bases between the two ends. This CDR3 comprises 15 residues. Looked up from germline, CDR1 is SGHRS and CDR2 is YFSETQ.

The chain carries TRBV12-3 or TRBV12-4 and TRBJ2-5, with a weak D call TRBD2 (5 bases). The CDR3 consists of 15 residues. V dropped 4 bases and J dropped 0 bases, with 12 bases sitting between them. CDR3 loop: CASSSRTVNQETQYF. The CDR3 bases are TGTGCCAGCAGTTCCCGGACTGTTAACCAAGAGACCCAGTACTTC.

The CDR3 spells CASNRQGGGYEQYF. As DNA, the CDR3 is TGTGCCAGCAATAGACAGGGAGGGGGCTACGAGCAGTACTTC. The chain uses TRBV12-3 or TRBV12-4 and TRBJ2-7, with D possibly being TRBD1 or TRBD2 (7 bases each). V lost 7 bases, J lost 3 bases, and 16 bases lay in between. The CDR3 spans 14 residues.

A few counts support this clonotype. The genes are TRBV6-2 or TRBV6-3 and TRBJ1-4; 8 bases fit TRBD1. The V and J ends lost 6 bases and 6 bases, in that order; junction bases with no gene match: 12. This CDR3 has 16 residues. Looked up from germline, CDR1 is MNHEY and CDR2 is SVGEGT. The CDR3 DNA reads as TGTGCCAGCAGCAGACCCACCGGGACAGGTCATGAAAAACTGTTTTTT. Its protein is CASSRPTGTGHEKLFF.

The V and J genes are TRBV11-2 and TRBJ2-3; D might be TRBD2 (6 bases). Trimming stripped 1 base from V and 4 bases from J, with 9 bases between. The CDR3 loop spans 14 amino acids. CDR1 is SGHAT and CDR2 is FQNNGV in the germline V gene. DNA of the CDR3: TGTGCCAGCAGCTTAGGGACTAATCCAGATACGCAGTATTTT. Its translation is CASSLGTNPDTQYF.

This chain connects TRBV7-2 to TRBJ2-5, with TRBD2 identical over 9 bases. The CDR3 loop spans 18 amino acids. The V gene's germline CDR1 is SGHTA and CDR2 FQGNSA. The trim removed 6 bases at V and 0 bases at J, leaving 14 bases unmatched. CDR3 loop: CASRKAPSGVMYQETQYF. DNA of the CDR3: TGTGCCAGCAGGAAGGCGCCTAGCGGGGTTATGTACCAAGAGACCCAGTACTTC.

The rearrangement uses TRBV6-2 or TRBV6-3 and TRBJ2-3; weak D call: TRBD1 (8 bases). V was trimmed by 6 bases and J by 4 bases, leaving 20 bases between them. The CDR3 has 16 residues. Germline loops: CDR1 MNHEY, CDR2 SVGEGT. The DNA for the CDR3 is TGTGCCAGCAGCCGGCCCCACAGGGGGGGGGCAGATACGCAGTATTTT. Its translation: CASSRPHRGGADTQYF.

In this sample, this clonotype turned up a few times. This chain connects TRBV5-1 to TRBJ1-1; 7 bases are a match to TRBD1. Germline V gives CDR1 SGHRS, CDR2 YFSETQ. V shed 0 bases, J shed 11 bases, and the junction held 10 bases outside the gene matches. The CDR3 covers 14 residues. The CDR3 loop reads CASSLGSTGEVAFF. The CDR3 nucleotides read TGCGCCAGCAGCTTGGGATCCACAGGGGAAGTCGCTTTCTTT.

This clonotype was found a few times. The chain joins TRBV5-1 to TRBJ2-5; D may correspond to TRBD1 or TRBD2 (5 bases each). This CDR3 is 13 amino acids long. Germline CDR1 SGHRS, CDR2 YFSETQ. V was pared by 5 bases and J by 5 bases, with 13 bases between. This chain's CDR3 is CASSESGQETQYF. CDR3 coding DNA: TGCGCCAGCAGTGAGTCGGGGCAGGAGACCCAGTACTTC. Variable domain in full (rest from reference TRBV5-1 and TRBJ2-5): KAGVTQTPRYLIKTRGQQVTLSCSPISGHRSVSWYQQTPGQGLQFLFEYFSETQRNKGNFPGRFSGRQFSNSRSEMNVSTLELGDSALYLCASSESGQETQYFGPGTRLLVL.

The table lists this clonotype with a few counts. V is TRBV7-2 and J is TRBJ2-5; D is unresolved. The V gene's germline CDR1 is SGHTA and CDR2 FQGNSA. The V gene lost 5 bases and the J gene lost 5 bases, with 15 bases spanning the gap. The CDR3 totals 14 residues. The CDR3, as DNA: TGTGCCAGCAGCCCCACGGGCGCTCGCGAGACCCAGTACTTC. The encoded protein is CASSPTGARETQYF. Looking up the rest from reference TRBV7-2 and TRBJ2-5 gives the full variable domain: GAGVSQSPSNKVTEKGKDVELRCDPISGHTALYWYRQSLGQGLEFLIYFQGNSAPDKSGLPSDRFSAERTGGSVSTLTIQRTQQEDSAVYLCASSPTGARETQYFGPGTRLLVL.

This clonotype was observed a handful of times. The chain employs TRBV7-9 and TRBJ1-2; the D is unclear. Germline CDR1 SEHNR, CDR2 FQNEAQ (reference sequence). V was cut by 5 bases and J by 0 bases, with 13 bases left in between. The CDR3 length is 15 residues. CDR3 sequence (DNA): TGTGCCAGCAGCACAAGCCAGTCAACTAACTATGGCTACACCTTC. Its protein is CASSTSQSTNYGYTF.

This clonotype was recorded a few times. The chain couples TRBV12-3 or TRBV12-4 to TRBJ1-4, with 7 nucleotides matching TRBD1. There are 14 residues in the CDR3. Germline trimming cut 6 bases from V and 5 bases from J; bases unmatched to any gene: 6. The CDR3, as DNA: TGTGCCAGCAGGCCGACAGGGCCCAATGAAAAACTGTTTTTT. It encodes CASRPTGPNEKLFF.

This clonotype was observed many times. V gene TRBV20-1 combines with J gene TRBJ2-7, with D possibly TRBD1 on 6 matching bases. Trimming removed 4 bases from V and 5 bases from J, with 9 bases in between. The CDR3 runs 11 residues. The germline V gene encodes CDR1 DFQATT and CDR2 SNEGSKA (reference sequence). CDR3 sequence reads: CSANRDHEQYF. Written as DNA, the CDR3 is TGCAGTGCTAACAGGGACCACGAGCAGTACTTC.

The chain carries TRBV7-9 and TRBJ1-2; D is perhaps TRBD1 (6 bases). This CDR3 has 15 amino acids. Between the trimmed V and J ends, which lost 1 base and 0 bases, there was a span of 9 bases. Germline assignment: CDR1 SEHNR and CDR2 FQNEAQ (reference sequence). Here the CDR3 DNA reads TGTGCCAGCAGCTTAGGTGGACAGCCTAACTATGGCTACACCTTC. Encoded protein: CASSLGGQPNYGYTF.

The chain has TRBV3-1 and TRBJ2-4; weak D call: TRBD1 (6 bases). This CDR3 has 16 amino acids. Trimming shortened V by 0 bases and J by 6 bases, and 15 bases separated the two germline ends. In germline, CDR1 is LGHDT, CDR2 YNNKEL (reference sequence). CDR3 bases: TGTGCCAGCAGCCAAGATTTAAACAGGGACCCAAACATTCAGTACTTC. It encodes CASSQDLNRDPNIQYF.